Below are 27 T cell receptor beta chains sequenced from a single sample in a study of T cell changes during pregnancy in multiple sclerosis. The assay was immunoSEQ multiplex PCR, and TCRdb's table has in-frame clones only and misses some. The sample lists 40,000 to 60,000 clones, 92% occurring once. This material consisted of CD4+ T cells from peripheral blood mononuclear cells, taken after pregnancy. These receptors were taken from a female donor with multiple sclerosis, enrolled in a pregnancy study.

The J gene is TRBJ1-5, the V gene TRBV6-1; weak D call: TRBD1 (6 bases). V was pared by 6 bases and J by 5 bases, with 17 bases between. Germline values: CDR1 MNHNS, CDR2 SASEGT. This CDR3 has 15 residues. The chain's CDR3 is CASSRQERADQPQHF. CDR3 DNA sequence: TGTGCCAGCAGCCGACAGGAACGTGCGGATCAGCCCCAGCATTTT.

The chain joins TRBV10-3 to TRBJ1-5; no definite D call. V lost 11 bases and J 4 bases, leaving 18 bases between the germline ends. This CDR3 spans 14 amino acids. Germline CDR1 reads ENHRY; CDR2 reads SYGVKD. CDR3 bases: TGTGCCGTGAGCCCGGGTGGTGGGAATCAGCCCCAGCATTTT. It yields the protein CAVSPGGGNQPQHF.

The chain couples TRBV27 to TRBJ1-4; 8 bases agree with TRBD1. V lost 5 bases to trimming and J lost 2 bases; unmatched junction nucleotides: 4. The CDR3 runs to 15 residues. Germline CDR1 reads MNHEY; CDR2 reads SMNVEV (reference sequence). CDR3 protein: CASSPRQGTNEKLFF. CDR3 nucleotide sequence: TGTGCCAGCAGTCCGCGACAGGGGACTAATGAAAAACTGTTTTTT.

This clone was detected a few times. This chain joins TRBV18 and TRBJ1-4; perhaps TRBD1 as D (5 bases). The V gene lost 3 bases and the J gene lost 7 bases, with 15 bases spanning the gap. This CDR3 is built from 15 residues. The germline gives CDR1 KGHSH, CDR2 LQKENI. Here the CDR3 DNA reads TGTGCCAGCTCACCGGACATAGGGGTGGGTGAAAAACTGTTTTTT. It specifies CASSPDIGVGEKLFF. The whole variable domain, remainder taken from reference TRBV18 and TRBJ1-4, is NAGVMQNPRHLVRRRGQEARLRCSPMKGHSHVYWYRQLPEEGLKFMVYLQKENIIDESGMPKERFSAEFPKEGPSILRIQQVVRGDSAAYFCASSPDIGVGEKLFFGSGTQLSVL.

The J gene is TRBJ2-5, the V gene TRBV9; D ambiguous. The CDR3 runs 17 residues. The germline gives CDR1 SGDLS, CDR2 YYNGEE. V was cut by 0 bases and J by 1 base, with 16 bases left in between. DNA of the CDR3: TGTGCCAGCAGCGTAGGTGCCGCGAGCCCCGTCCAAGAGACCCAGTACTTC. It yields the protein CASSVGAASPVQETQYF.

In DNA form, the CDR3 reads TGTGCCCTCGGCCCCAGGTTGAACACTGAAGCTTTCTTT. Translation: CALGPRLNTEAFF. The rearrangement joins TRBV18 to TRBJ1-1; D unclear. The CDR3 has 13 amino acids. V lost 11 bases and J lost 0, with 13 bases in between. Germline CDR1 KGHSH, CDR2 LQKENI.

The CDR3 nucleotides are TGTGCCAGCAGCAGAGAGACAGGGCCGATCAACTACGAGCAGTACTTC. Its protein product is CASSRETGPINYEQYF. V usage is TRBV21-1 and J usage is TRBJ2-7; the D call in the table, TRBD1, was not verified against the DNA. TRBV21-1 is designated a pseudogene. This CDR3 contains 16 residues.

The chain combines TRBV6-5 with TRBJ1-1; weak D call: TRBD1 (5 bases). Germline values: CDR1 MNHEY, CDR2 SVGAGI. The CDR3 is 14 residues long. V was cut by 3 bases and J by 5 bases, with 13 bases left in between. The chain's CDR3 is CASSYSQGWTEAFF. In DNA, the CDR3 is TGTGCCAGCAGTTATTCTCAGGGCTGGACTGAAGCTTTCTTT.

The genes are TRBV7-2 and TRBJ2-5, with a weak D call TRBD2 (6 bases). The V end lost 4 bases, the J end lost 4 bases, and 13 bases lay between the germline ends. Germline CDR1 is SGHTA and CDR2 is FQGNSA. CDR3 size: 14 residues. Here the CDR3 reads CASSSPGVRETQYF. The CDR3, as DNA: TGTGCCAGCAGCTCCCCGGGGGTGAGAGAGACCCAGTACTTC.

The chain has TRBV25-1 and TRBJ2-1; 8 positions agree with TRBD1. There are 16 residues in the CDR3. V lost 6 bases, J lost 5 bases, and 12 bases stayed unmatched. Germline V gene data show CDR1 as MGHDK and CDR2 as SYGVNS. In nucleotides, the CDR3 is TGTGCCAGCAGACAAACAGGGGGGCAGGGTAACAATGAGCAGTTCTTC. As protein: CASRQTGGQGNNEQFF.

This chain uses TRBV29-1 with TRBJ2-7; no firm D call. There are 13 residues in the CDR3. V dropped 3 bases and J dropped 9 bases, with 18 bases sitting between them. Germline assignment: CDR1 SQVTM and CDR2 ANQGSEA. This CDR3 is CSVEAAGSLGQYF. CDR3 bases: TGCAGCGTTGAGGCGGCCGGGTCCTTGGGGCAGTACTTC.

The gene calls are TRBV10-3 and TRBJ2-3, with D possibly being TRBD1 (6 bases). The CDR3 has 13 residues. Germline V gene sequence: CDR1 ENHRY, CDR2 SYGVKD. V was pared by 6 bases and J by 0 bases, with 7 bases between. CDR3 sequence: CAIRDSSTDTQYF. In nucleotides, the CDR3 is TGTGCCATCAGGGACAGTAGCACAGATACGCAGTATTTT.

The chain uses TRBV21-1 and TRBJ1-2; TRBD1 is the table's D call, not checked against the DNA. TRBV21-1 is listed as a pseudogene. This CDR3 has 18 amino acids. The chain's CDR3 is CASSKAWPGVSGEGGYTF. DNA of the CDR3: TGTGCCAGCAGCAAAGCTTGGCCAGGGGTGTCCGGCGAGGGTGGCTACACCTTC.

V and J are TRBV9 and TRBJ1-1; D possibly corresponds to TRBD1 (6 bases). The CDR3 is 14 amino acids. Germline V gene sequence: CDR1 SGDLS, CDR2 YYNGEE. V was trimmed by 4 bases and J by 1 base, leaving 11 bases between them. The CDR3 region is CASSPTTGNTEAFF. The DNA of the CDR3 is TGTGCCAGCAGCCCGACGACAGGGAACACTGAAGCTTTCTTT.

The chain carries TRBV7-9 and TRBJ2-2; 10 bases fit TRBD2. CDR3 size: 17 residues. V shed 5 bases and J 6 bases; nucleotides not matched to a gene: 12. Germline CDR1 SEHNR, CDR2 FQNEAQ (reference sequence). The CDR3 sequence is CASSTPRTSGSPGELFF. The CDR3 DNA reads as TGTGCCAGCAGCACCCCCCGGACTAGCGGATCGCCCGGGGAGCTGTTTTTT.

The chain recombines TRBV18 with TRBJ2-7; 9 bases are a match to TRBD2. V dropped 5 bases and J dropped 3; count of bases not matched to a gene: 2. Germline V gene data show CDR1 as KGHSH and CDR2 as LQKENI. The length of the CDR3 is 13 residues. The DNA for the CDR3 is TGTGCCAGCTCAGTTAGCGGGAGCTACGAGCAGTACTTC. Translated, it gives CASSVSGSYEQYF. Based on the CDR3 plus reference TRBV18 and TRBJ2-7, the full variable domain is NAGVMQNPRHLVRRRGQEARLRCSPMKGHSHVYWYRQLPEEGLKFMVYLQKENIIDESGMPKERFSAEFPKEGPSILRIQQVVRGDSAAYFCASSVSGSYEQYFGPGTRLTVT.

This chain's CDR3 is CASSQVRGKGHEKLFF. The CDR3 nucleotides read TGTGCCAGCAGCCAAGTCCGGGGGAAGGGGCATGAAAAACTGTTTTTT. V is TRBV7-2 and J is TRBJ1-4, with TRBD1 as a possible D gene (5 bases). CDR1 SGHTA and CDR2 FQGNSA come from the germline V gene. The CDR3 extends over 16 amino acids. With 5 bases removed from V and 6 bases from J, the gap between germline ends came to 19 bases.

The V gene is TRBV29-1, the J gene TRBJ2-1; 11 positions agree with TRBD2. Germline assignment: CDR1 SQVTM and CDR2 ANQGSEA. The CDR3 is 16 residues long. V gave up 4 bases and J gave up 6 bases; unmatched junction bases: 11. The CDR3 region is CSVGVFSGRGGNEQFF. The CDR3 DNA reads TGCAGCGTTGGGGTTTTTAGCGGGAGGGGGGGCAATGAGCAGTTCTTC.

This clone was observed a single time. CDR3 region: CSGDRTNTEAFF. The DNA for the CDR3 is TGCAGTGGGGACAGGACGAACACTGAAGCTTTCTTT. The chain carries TRBV29-1 and TRBJ1-1, with 8 bases lining up with TRBD1. Germline CDR1 reads SQVTM; CDR2 reads ANQGSEA. This CDR3 has 12 residues. Looking up the rest from reference TRBV29-1 and TRBJ1-1 gives the full variable domain: SAVISQKPSRDICQRGTSLTIQCQVDSQVTMMFWYRQQPGQSLTLIATANQGSEATYESGFVIDKFPISRPNLTFSTLTVSNMSPEDSSIYLCSGDRTNTEAFFGQGTRLTVV.

This clone was seen once. CDR3 sequence reads: CASSPGQPPYEQYF. The CDR3 DNA reads TGTGCCAGCAGTCCGGGACAGCCACCCTACGAGCAGTACTTC. The V gene is TRBV28, the J gene TRBJ2-7; TRBD1 aligns across 7 bases. Germline V CDR1 and CDR2: MDHEN, SYDVKM. J gave up 2 bases and V 5 bases, and 6 bases lay outside the gene matches. This CDR3 has 14 residues. Complete variable domain (other parts from reference TRBV28 and TRBJ2-7): DVKVTQSSRYLVKRTGEKVFLECVQDMDHENMFWYRQDPGLGLRLIYFSYDVKMKEKGDIPEGYSVSREKKERFSLILESASTNQTSMYLCASSPGQPPYEQYFGPGTRLTVT.

The chain links TRBV7-2 to TRBJ2-2; D gene unclear. Trimming left V 5 bases short and J 1 base short, with 14 bases between. Germline V CDR1 and CDR2: SGHTA, FQGNSA. The CDR3 sequence is 16 residues long. The CDR3 DNA follows: TGTGCCAGCAGCCAGGATCGCGAGAGGAACACCGGGGAGCTGTTTTTT. Its translation: CASSQDRERNTGELFF. The whole variable domain, filled in from reference TRBV7-2 and TRBJ2-2, reads GAGVSQSPSNKVTEKGKDVELRCDPISGHTALYWYRQSLGQGLEFLIYFQGNSAPDKSGLPSDRFSAERTGGSVSTLTIQRTQQEDSAVYLCASSQDRERNTGELFFGEGSRLTVL.

V and J are TRBV11-2 and TRBJ2-7; 7 bases agree with TRBD1. The CDR3 contains 15 residues. V lost 3 bases and J lost 5; bases outside the gene matches: 10. Germline V gene sequence: CDR1 SGHAT, CDR2 FQNNGV. The CDR3: CASSLKGQQRHEQYF. The CDR3 region has the DNA TGTGCCAGCAGCTTGAAGGGACAGCAGAGACACGAGCAGTACTTC.

The gene calls are TRBV18 and TRBJ2-1; D gene unclear. In germline, CDR1 is KGHSH, CDR2 LQKENI. The CDR3 sequence is 12 residues long. The V end was cut by 3 bases, the J end by 6 bases, with 6 bases between. The CDR3 DNA is TGTGCCAGCTCACCCCTAGTCAATGAGCAGTTCTTC. Its protein product is CASSPLVNEQFF.

The chain employs TRBV7-9 and TRBJ2-2, with 12 bases fitting TRBD2. Germline loops: CDR1 SEHNR, CDR2 FQNEAQ (reference sequence). The V segment lost 2 bases and the J segment 7 bases; nucleotides outside the gene matches: 5. The length of the CDR3 is 16 residues. The CDR3 sequence is CASSLRTSGIGGELFF. CDR3 sequence (DNA): TGTGCCAGCAGCTTAAGGACTAGCGGGATTGGCGGGGAGCTGTTTTTT.

J is TRBJ1-1 and V is TRBV18; D remains ambiguous. Trimming took 3 bases from V and 1 from J, leaving 9 bases between them. Germline V CDR1 and CDR2: KGHSH, LQKENI. The CDR3 sequence is 14 residues long. CDR3 in amino acids: CASSPRTGNTEAFF. The CDR3 DNA reads as TGTGCCAGCTCACCGCGCACTGGGAACACTGAAGCTTTCTTT.

The V and J genes are TRBV5-4 and TRBJ2-2, with a possible D match to TRBD1 (5 bases). This CDR3 spans 13 amino acids. V lost 4 bases and J 7 bases, leaving 11 bases between the germline ends. Germline-derived CDR1 and CDR2 are SGHNT and YYREEE (reference sequence). CDR3 in DNA: TGTGCCAGCAGCGGAGACAGCAACGGGGAGCTGTTTTTT. Its translation is CASSGDSNGELFF.

The chain uses TRBV19 and TRBJ1-5, with unresolved D. CDR1 and CDR2 from the germline V gene are LNHDA and SQIVND (reference sequence). The CDR3 contains 14 residues. The V gene lost 5 bases and the J gene lost 0 bases, with 8 bases spanning the gap. DNA of the CDR3: TGTGCCAGTAGTTGGGCGAATAGCAATCAGCCCCAGCATTTT. It is translated as CASSWANSNQPQHF.